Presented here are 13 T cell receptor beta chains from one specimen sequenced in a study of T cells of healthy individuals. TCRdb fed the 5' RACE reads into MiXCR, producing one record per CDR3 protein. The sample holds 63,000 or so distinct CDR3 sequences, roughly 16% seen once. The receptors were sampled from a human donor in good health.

Here the CDR3 DNA reads TGTGCCAGCTCACCACAGGAAGGGGGTGCCTATGGAAACACCATATATTTT. Translating gives CASSPQEGGAYGNTIYF. The gene calls are TRBV18 and TRBJ1-3, with a weak D call TRBD1 (6 bases). CDR1 and CDR2 from the germline V gene are KGHSH and LQKENI. V lost 1 base and J 3 bases, leaving 16 bases between the germline ends. The CDR3 totals 17 residues.

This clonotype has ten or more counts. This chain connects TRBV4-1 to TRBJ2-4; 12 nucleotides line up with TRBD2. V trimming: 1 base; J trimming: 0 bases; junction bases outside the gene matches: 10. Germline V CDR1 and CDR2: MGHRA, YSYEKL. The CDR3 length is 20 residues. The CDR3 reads CASSQALAGGIDLAKNIQYF. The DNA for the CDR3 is TGCGCCAGCAGCCAAGCACTAGCGGGGGGAATTGACCTAGCCAAAAACATTCAGTACTTC.

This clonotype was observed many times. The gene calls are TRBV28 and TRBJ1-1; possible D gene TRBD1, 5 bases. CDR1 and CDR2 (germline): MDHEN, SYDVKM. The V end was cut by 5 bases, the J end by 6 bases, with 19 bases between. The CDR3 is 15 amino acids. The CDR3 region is CASSIIGGLGAEAFF. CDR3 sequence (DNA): TGTGCCAGCAGTATTATTGGGGGTCTAGGGGCTGAAGCTTTCTTT.

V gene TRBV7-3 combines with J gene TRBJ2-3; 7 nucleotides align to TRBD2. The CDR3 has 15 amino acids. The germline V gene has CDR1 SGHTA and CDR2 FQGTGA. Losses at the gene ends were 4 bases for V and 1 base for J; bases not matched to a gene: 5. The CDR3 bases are TGTGCCAGCAGCTCGAGCGGGGCCCGCACAGATACGCAGTATTTT. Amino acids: CASSSSGARTDTQYF.

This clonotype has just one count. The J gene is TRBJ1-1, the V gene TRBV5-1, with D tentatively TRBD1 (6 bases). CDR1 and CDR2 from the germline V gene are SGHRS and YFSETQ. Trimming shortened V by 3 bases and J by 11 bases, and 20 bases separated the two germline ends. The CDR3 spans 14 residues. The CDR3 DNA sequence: TGCGCCAGCAGCTGGGGGGGCCCATCGACAGAGGCTTTCTTT. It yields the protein CASSWGGPSTEAFF.

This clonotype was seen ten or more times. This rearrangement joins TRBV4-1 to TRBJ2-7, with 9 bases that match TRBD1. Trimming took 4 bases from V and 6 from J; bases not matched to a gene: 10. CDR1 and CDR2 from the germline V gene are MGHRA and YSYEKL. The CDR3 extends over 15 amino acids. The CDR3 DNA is TGCGCCAGCAGCCCCGAAGGACAGGGGTTCGTCGAGCAGTACTTC. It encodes CASSPEGQGFVEQYF.

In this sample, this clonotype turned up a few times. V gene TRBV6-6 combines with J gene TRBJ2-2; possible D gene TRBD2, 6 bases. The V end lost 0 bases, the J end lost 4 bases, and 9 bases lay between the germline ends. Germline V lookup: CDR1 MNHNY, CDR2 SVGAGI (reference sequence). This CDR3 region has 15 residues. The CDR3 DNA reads TGTGCCAGCAGTTACTCGGCGGGGAGCACCGGGGAGCTGTTTTTT. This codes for CASSYSAGSTGELFF.

The CDR3 reads CASSVGQGVFYEQYF. In nucleotides, the CDR3 is TGTGCCAGCAGCGTAGGACAGGGGGTTTTCTACGAGCAGTACTTC. The rearrangement links TRBV9 to TRBJ2-7; 9 bases fit TRBD1. The CDR3 totals 15 residues. The germline V gene encodes CDR1 SGDLS and CDR2 YYNGEE. J gave up 3 bases and V 0 bases, and 4 bases lay outside the gene matches.

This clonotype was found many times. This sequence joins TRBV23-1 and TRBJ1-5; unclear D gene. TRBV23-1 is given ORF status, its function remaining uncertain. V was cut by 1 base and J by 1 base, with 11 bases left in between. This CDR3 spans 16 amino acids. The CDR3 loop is CASSQWGSLSNQPQHF. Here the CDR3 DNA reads TGCGCCAGCAGTCAATGGGGAAGTCTCAGCAATCAGCCCCAGCATTTT.

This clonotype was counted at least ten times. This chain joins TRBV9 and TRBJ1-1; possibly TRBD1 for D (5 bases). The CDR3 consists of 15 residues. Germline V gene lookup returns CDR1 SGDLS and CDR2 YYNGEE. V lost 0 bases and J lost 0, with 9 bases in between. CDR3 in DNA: TGTGCCAGCAGCGTAGGGGGCACCTTGAACACTGAAGCTTTCTTT. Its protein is CASSVGGTLNTEAFF.

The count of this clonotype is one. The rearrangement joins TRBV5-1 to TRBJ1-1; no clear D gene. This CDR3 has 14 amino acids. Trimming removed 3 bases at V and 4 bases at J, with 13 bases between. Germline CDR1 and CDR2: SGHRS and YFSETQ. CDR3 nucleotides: TGCGCCAGCAGCTACATGGGAACGGGCACTGAAGCTTTCTTT. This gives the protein CASSYMGTGTEAFF. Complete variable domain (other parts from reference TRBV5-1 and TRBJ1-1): KAGVTQTPRYLIKTRGQQVTLSCSPISGHRSVSWYQQTPGQGLQFLFEYFSETQRNKGNFPGRFSGRQFSNSRSEMNVSTLELGDSALYLCASSYMGTGTEAFFGQGTRLTVV.

The CDR3 here is CATGKGQGAIEQYF. DNA for the CDR3: TGTGCCACCGGGAAGGGACAGGGGGCCATCGAGCAGTACTTC. The chain uses TRBV28 and TRBJ2-7; TRBD1 matches 12 bases. Germline CDR1 MDHEN, CDR2 SYDVKM. V trimming: 10 bases; J trimming: 6 bases; junction bases outside the gene matches: 10. The CDR3 is 14 residues long.

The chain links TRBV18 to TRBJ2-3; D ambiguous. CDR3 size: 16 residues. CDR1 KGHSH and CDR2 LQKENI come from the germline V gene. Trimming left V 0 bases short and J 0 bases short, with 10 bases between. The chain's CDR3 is CASSPPSLGSTDTQYF. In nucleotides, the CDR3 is TGTGCCAGCTCACCACCGAGTTTGGGGAGCACAGATACGCAGTATTTT.